The 10 T cell receptor beta chains presented below share a single source sample, sequenced in a study of shared clonotypes between healthy human individuals (TCRdb year 2020). Receptor amplification or capture employed the immunoSEQ multiplex PCR assay. Sourced from immuneACCESS, this table was stored by TCRdb with only in-frame sequences that have V and J called. A share of the clones is absent; for the studies checked, an unresolved V gene accounts for under half, and the remainder has no known explanation. Across this sample there are about 600,000 clones, with 97% seen only once. The top ten clonotypes cover roughly 0.05% of the sample. The sample consisted of naive CD4+ T cells sorted from blood. The label giving this sample's cell subset or site can be read as: CD45RA+ positively selected. Receptors originate from a woman aged 25 to 45 in good health.

The chain has TRBV29-1 and TRBJ2-3; unclear D gene. Germline assignment: CDR1 SQVTM and CDR2 ANQGSEA. Trimming removed 4 bases from V and 0 bases from J, with 20 bases in between. The CDR3 length is 17 residues. CDR3 nucleotides: TGCAGCGTTGTGACCCGACTGAGAACTTCTAGCACAGATACGCAGTATTTT. Translation gives CSVVTRLRTSSTDTQYF.

V usage is TRBV2 and J usage is TRBJ2-3; D not certain. Trimming removed 2 bases at V and 5 bases at J, with 5 bases between. This CDR3 region has 12 residues. The germline gives CDR1 SNHLY, CDR2 FYNNEI. The DNA of the CDR3 is TGTGCCAGCAGTGAATTAGTAGATACGCAGTATTTT. This encodes CASSELVDTQYF.

The chain is built from TRBV5-8 and TRBJ2-4; tentatively, D is TRBD1 (6 bases). V was pared by 4 bases and J by 0 bases, with 14 bases between. The CDR3 contains 16 residues. CDR1 is SGHTS and CDR2 is YDEGEE in the germline V gene. The CDR3 reads CASSPGPTGAKNIQYF. The CDR3 coding sequence is TGTGCCAGCAGCCCGGGACCGACAGGAGCCAAAAACATTCAGTACTTC.

This chain joins TRBV6-1 and TRBJ1-1; D is unclear. CDR1 and CDR2 from the germline V gene are MNHNS and SASEGT. Trimming pared 7 bases from V and 1 base from J, leaving 4 bases between. The CDR3 totals 11 residues. The CDR3 sequence is CASTANTEAFF. The CDR3, as DNA: TGTGCCAGCACCGCGAACACTGAAGCTTTCTTT.

The J gene is TRBJ2-3, the V gene TRBV5-1; D gene ambiguous. The CDR3 is 16 residues long. Germline loops: CDR1 SGHRS, CDR2 YFSETQ. V dropped 1 base and J dropped 0 bases, with 12 bases sitting between them. The CDR3 coding sequence is TGCGCCAGCAGCTTGTTTTCGGACCTTAGCACAGATACGCAGTATTTT. This encodes CASSLFSDLSTDTQYF.

The J gene is TRBJ2-2, the V gene TRBV27, with D unclear. Looked up from germline, CDR1 is MNHEY and CDR2 is SMNVEV (reference sequence). Trimming stripped 0 bases from V and 0 bases from J, with 8 bases between. The CDR3 runs 16 residues. The CDR3 sequence: CASSLSHSANTGELFF. DNA for the CDR3: TGTGCCAGCAGTTTATCGCACAGCGCGAACACCGGGGAGCTGTTTTTT.

This sequence joins TRBV7-7 and TRBJ2-1, with 9 bases lining up with TRBD2. V lost 0 bases, J lost 7 bases, and 7 bases stayed unmatched. The CDR3 loop spans 16 amino acids. CDR1 and CDR2 (germline): SSHAT, FNYEAQ (reference sequence). The CDR3 protein is CASSLAGGRAGNEQFF. The DNA for the CDR3 is TGTGCCAGCAGCTTAGCGGGCGGGAGGGCCGGAAATGAGCAGTTCTTC.

The V gene is TRBV11-3, the J gene TRBJ2-1, with 7 bases identical to TRBD1. CDR1 SGHNT and CDR2 YENEEA come from the germline V gene. The length of the CDR3 is 17 residues. V lost 6 bases, J lost 0 bases, and 11 bases stayed unmatched. The CDR3 here is CASSKEKGQISYNEQFF. For the CDR3, the DNA is TGTGCCAGCAGTAAAGAGAAGGGACAGATCTCCTACAATGAGCAGTTCTTC.

This chain connects TRBV27 to TRBJ2-5; no reliable D call. Deletions cut 6 bases from V and 5 bases from J, with 16 bases between. The CDR3 totals 14 residues. Germline V gives CDR1 MNHEY, CDR2 SMNVEV (reference sequence). The CDR3 nucleotides read TGTGCCAGCAGCCAAAACCCCACGATCGAGACCCAGTACTTC. Its translation: CASSQNPTIETQYF.

A single count supports this clone. CDR3 protein: CASSSPASGTARETQYF. The CDR3 DNA reads as TGTGCCAGCAGTTCCCCAGCGAGCGGGACGGCAAGAGAGACCCAGTACTTC. This chain joins TRBV28 and TRBJ2-5; 7 nucleotides agree with TRBD2. CDR3 length equals 17 residues. Germline CDR1 and CDR2: MDHEN and SYDVKM. The J segment lost 4 bases and the V segment lost 4 bases, leaving 15 bases of the junction unmatched.